The source of this TCR beta chain is a study of blood T cell repertoires in COVID-19. Study as a whole: Whether acute or convalescent, the COVID-19 samples came from the United States, Italy and Spain.

Per the original methods: Estimates of nucleated cell counts were drawn from the amplification of reference gene primers. Method: immunoSEQ multiplex PCR; TCRdb's copy keeps in-frame clones and lacks some. The V and J calls and clone size were taken over from that table, and D and trimming were inferred from the DNA. Counted here are about 160,000 clones, around four fifths occurring once; the ten biggest clones make up over 2%. Germline V gene data show CDR1 as MNHNS and CDR2 as SASEGT. The length of the CDR3 is 11 residues. Trimming took off 3 bases at V and 5 bases at J, with 4 bases between the two ends.

This TCR was recovered from a man between 65 and 85 years old with acute or convalescent COVID-19. The V gene is TRBV6-1, the J gene TRBJ2-5; D uncertain. The sample was peripheral blood. The CDR3 DNA follows: TGTGCCAGCAGTGACAGGGAGACCCAGTACTTC. Translated: CASSDRETQYF.